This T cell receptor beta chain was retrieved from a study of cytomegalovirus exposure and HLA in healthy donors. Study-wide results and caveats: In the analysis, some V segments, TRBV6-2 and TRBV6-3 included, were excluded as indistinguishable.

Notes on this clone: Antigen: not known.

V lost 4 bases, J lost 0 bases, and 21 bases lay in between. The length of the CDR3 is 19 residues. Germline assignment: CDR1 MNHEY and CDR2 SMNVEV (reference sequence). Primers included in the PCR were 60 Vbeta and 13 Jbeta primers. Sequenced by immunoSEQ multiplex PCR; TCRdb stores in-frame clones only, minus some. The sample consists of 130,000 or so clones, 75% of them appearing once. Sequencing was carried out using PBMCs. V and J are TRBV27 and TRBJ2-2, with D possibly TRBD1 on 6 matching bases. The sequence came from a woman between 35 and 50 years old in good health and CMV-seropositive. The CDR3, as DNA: TGTGCCAGCAGTTCCAGGACAGTTTGGACAGATACGAACACCGGGGAGCTGTTTTTT. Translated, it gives CASSSRTVWTDTNTGELFF.